The rows below give T cell receptor beta chains drawn from one sample of a study of cytomegalovirus exposure and HLA in healthy donors. Measured with immunoSEQ multiplex PCR; TCRdb has only the in-frame clones, and not every one. The sample carries approximately 220,000 clones, 70% to 85% recorded once. The sample was PBMCs. Every receptor here comes from a girl aged 2 to 10 in good health and CMV-seronegative. Both conserved end residues are trimmed from each CDR3. D genes are given only for firm matches.

v_gene	d_gene	CDR3aa
TRBV4-2	TRBD2	ASSQEGGRAHEQY
TRBV5-6	-	ASSWGPSNEQY
TRBV2	TRBD1	ASQTGTNYGYT
TRBV13	TRBD2	ASSSTSGSSGELF
TRBV5-1	TRBD2	ASSLGTRAYEQY
TRBV27	TRBD1	ASSERTGFGYT
TRBV5-6	-	ASKPVNYGYT
TRBV5-1	-	ASSLDRVEKLF
TRBV7-9	TRBD1	ASSGWGTGGIYEQY
TRBV2	-	ASSATGSSYNSPLH
TRBV19	TRBD1	ASSIPGQGSADTQY
TRBV5-8	-	ASSLAWGQETQY
TRBV5-1	TRBD2	ASSSGLAGDEQY
TRBV6-6	TRBD1	ASSHSGTGAVGELF
TRBV27	-	ANSQVGTDTQY
TRBV5-6	TRBD2	ASSPPGGRSYEQY
TRBV10-2	TRBD2	ASSIGLAAEQF
TRBV5-4	-	ASSSAAGNSPLH
TRBV6-1	-	ASSEVESGPPPPQH
TRBV5-1	-	ASGPGAPQETQY
TRBV6-1	-	ASSEGFGGSTDTQY
TRBV21-1	-	ASSKATYCSNQPQH
TRBV7-9	TRBD1	ASRGDSYYGYT
TRBV9	-	ASSVGRGNTEAF
TRBV5-4	-	ASSLGGVSTDTQY
TRBV5-6	-	ASSPAPSGGETQY
TRBV5-1	TRBD2	ASSLFSSGGARDIQY
TRBV5-4	-	ASSLGGVDRVGEQY
TRBV10-3	-	AIRGTRGSDTQY
TRBV6-6	-	ASSSSSRGAGETQY
TRBV27	-	ASSLEGWTEAF
TRBV19	TRBD1	ASSIVTGGSTEAF
TRBV6-1	-	ASSATSLGSTEAF
TRBV7-3	TRBD2	ASSSSGDSYNEQF
TRBV6-1	-	ASSDNLMRDIQY
TRBV2	-	ASSFRGLEAF
TRBV5-6	-	ASSLRVAGANVLT
TRBV2	-	ASSAGVEANEKLF
TRBV7-4	-	ASSPRPQH
TRBV5-4	-	ASSLLQGSTEAF
TRBV27	-	ASSLFRTFETGGEQF
TRBV6-7	TRBD1	ASYGTGREH
TRBV6-1	-	ASSVGAPEAF
TRBV7-9	TRBD2	ASSPDGAGGPREQF
TRBV5-1	TRBD2	ASSLSGGSYNEQF
TRBV7-9	-	ASSLNGLYGYT
TRBV19	-	ASSIAGRSYEQY
TRBV18	-	ASSGGRDYEQY
TRBV30	TRBD1	ALTQGAGTEAF
TRBV5-1	-	ASSSIAGGPSDEQF
TRBV6-1	-	ASSEREMYTQY
TRBV12-5	-	ASAEPGIGEQY
TRBV7-9	-	ASSPRGGGQGTQETQY
TRBV7-9	TRBD2	ASSFRTEAGVGV
TRBV27	-	ASSFATGHEQY
TRBV6-4	-	ASKREPGANVLT
TRBV6-6	TRBD2	ASTLDSGVRTDTQY